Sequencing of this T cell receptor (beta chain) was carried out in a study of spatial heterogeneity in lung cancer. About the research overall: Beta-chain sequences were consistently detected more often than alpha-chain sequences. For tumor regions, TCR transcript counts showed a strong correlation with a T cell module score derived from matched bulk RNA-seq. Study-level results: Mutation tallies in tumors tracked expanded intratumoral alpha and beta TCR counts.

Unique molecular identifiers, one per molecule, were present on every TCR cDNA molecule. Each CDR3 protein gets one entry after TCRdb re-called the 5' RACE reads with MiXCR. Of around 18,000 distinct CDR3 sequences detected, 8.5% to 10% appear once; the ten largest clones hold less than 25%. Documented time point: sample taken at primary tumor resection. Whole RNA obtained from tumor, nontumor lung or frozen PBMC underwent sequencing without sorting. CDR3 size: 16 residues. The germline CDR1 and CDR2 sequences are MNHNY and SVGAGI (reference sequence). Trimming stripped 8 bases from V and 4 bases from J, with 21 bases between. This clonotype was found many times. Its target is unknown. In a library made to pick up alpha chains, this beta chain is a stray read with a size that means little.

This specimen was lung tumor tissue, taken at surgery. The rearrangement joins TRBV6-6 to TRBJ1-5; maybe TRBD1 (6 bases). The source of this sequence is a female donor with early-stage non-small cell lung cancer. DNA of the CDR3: TGTGCCAGCGCCTCGAGGGAGGGGGGACTGAATCAGCCCCAGCATTTT. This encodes CASASREGGLNQPQHF.